This TCR beta chain came from a study of CD8 T cells in ankylosing spondylitis (dated by TCRdb to about 2017). For the study in its entirety: To find TCR variants linked to disease, the study profiled T cell receptor beta repertoires in ankylosing spondylitis patients and healthy donors. Peripheral blood samples were taken, and synovial fluid was additionally collected from ankylosing spondylitis patients. In total, the full study cohort was made up of roughly 100 healthy donors and 25 to 30 ankylosing spondylitis patients.

CDR1 and CDR2 (MDHEN, SYDVKM) derive from the germline V gene. V is clipped by 6 bases and J by 4 bases, and the sequence between their germline boundaries is 16 bases long. Measured from the cysteine to the phenylalanine, the CDR3 is 15 residues long. The only DNA kept is the CDR3, 45 bases in frame from the first base. TCRdb records Illumina HiSeq 2500 as the sequencer. Quantitative 5'-RACE with molecular barcodes was the method used to prepare the TCR beta libraries. The paper's processing steps were these. A new computational method, built on a probabilistic model of VDJ rearrangement, was used to identify disease-linked TCR variants. The raw public data were reprocessed by TCRdb itself: fastp quality trimming at Q25, MiXCR clonotype calling, in-frame beta chains only. Every CDR3 protein is listed once, alongside the most common genes and DNA of its rows. Here the V and J calls rest on TCRdb's processing, not on the authors' analysis. The sample contains around 320,000 distinct CDR3 sequences, around 21% of them found a single time. Roughly 4% of the sample lies in the top ten.

What the work shows at the level of the full study, not this receptor alone: The disease-linked clones showed a CD8+ phenotype and occurred at relatively low frequencies in peripheral blood. The disease-linked clones were reported to be significantly enriched in matched synovial fluid samples from ankylosing spondylitis patients. Some motif variants were previously reported in synovial fluid and blood of reactive arthritis patients, suggesting common disease-initiation mechanisms. Blood from ankylosing spondylitis patients appeared to be characterized by a TCR beta motif composed of 7 to 9 highly homologous amino acid variants.

This clonotype was recorded a few times. Its cognate antigen has yet to be identified. Base quality data are lacking; no much larger clone is found one base away. The receptor chain draws on TRBV28 and TRBJ1-5; 5 matching bases give a weak D call of TRBD1. The sample was blood, either unsorted or a sorted T cell fraction (not recorded which). The receptor was isolated from a female donor with ankylosing spondylitis or in good health (not recorded which). The base sequence is TGTGCCAGCAGAATCTTCCAGGGCTTAAATCAGCCCCAGCATTTT. Translation gives CASRIFQGLNQPQHF.